This TCR beta chain was sequenced during a study of T cells after yellow fever vaccination. Study-wide results and limits: Clonotype sharing between CD4 and CD8 compartments was small.

UMIs and a universal primer site were added when TCR cDNA was made by 5'RACE template switching. TCRdb analysed the 5' RACE reads with MiXCR anew, one entry per CDR3 protein. The repertoire includes about 85,000 distinct CDR3 sequences, more than 10% of them detected once, and around 23% sits in the top ten. In germline, CDR1 is SGHVS, CDR2 FQNEAQ. J gave up 3 bases and V 5 bases, and 12 bases lay outside the gene matches. The CDR3 extends over 17 amino acids. The sequence derives from a man between 18 and 29 years old who received the YFV17D yellow fever vaccine. Sequencing used CD8+ T cells not binding an NS4B(214-222) dextramer, sorted from PBMCs, obtained less than 25 days after the first yellow fever vaccination. The V gene is TRBV7-8, the J gene TRBJ2-3; 9 bases align to TRBD1. CDR3 coding DNA: TGTGCCAGCAGCCTCCGTATGAGGGACAGGGAGACAGATACGCAGTATTTT. Protein product: CASSLRMRDRETDTQYF.